This passage covers 27 T cell receptor beta chains from one sample sequenced in a study of blood T cells in healthy people across ages. PCR was performed a second time for about 7 to 11 cycles using a sample-barcoded 5' primer and a J-beta primer mix. TCRdb re-called the 5' RACE reads with MiXCR, one entry per CDR3 protein. The table lists fewer than 700,000 distinct CDR3 sequences, 40% to 45% of them singletons, with 25% to 30% in the top ten. Source material: blood. The receptors stem from an older man in good health.

Details on this clonotype: This may be a read error: a much more frequent sequence differs by one nucleotide. This chain joins TRBV4-2 and TRBJ2-7; D is ambiguous. V lost 0 bases and J 3 bases, leaving 3 bases between the germline ends. Germline CDR1 reads LGHNA; CDR2 reads YNFKEQ. The CDR3 is 12 residues long. CDR3 sequence: CASSQEDYEQYF. DNA of the CDR3: TGTGCCAGCAGCCAAGAAGACTACGAGCAGTACTTC.

V is TRBV4-2 and J is TRBJ2-5; 9 nucleotides align to TRBD2. Per the germline V gene, CDR1 is LGHNA and CDR2 is YNFKEQ. CDR3 length: 15 amino acids. V lost 0 bases, J lost 5 bases, and 4 bases stayed unmatched. The CDR3 region has the DNA TGTGCCAGCAGCCAAGATCAGAGCGGGAGGGAGACCCAGTACTTC. Amino acid sequence: CASSQDQSGRETQYF.

The chain combines TRBV4-3 with TRBJ1-5; D possibly corresponds to TRBD1 (6 bases). The germline CDR1 and CDR2 sequences are LGHNA and YSLEER. The CDR3 runs 17 residues. V lost 0 bases and J lost 4, with 16 bases in between. The CDR3 coding sequence is TGCGCCAGCAGCCAAGATTTAGGGGGGACAATTAATCAGCCCCAGCATTTT. Protein: CASSQDLGGTINQPQHF.

This clonotype was observed at least ten times. The chain carries TRBV6-2 or TRBV6-3 and TRBJ1-6; 10 nucleotides agree with TRBD1. The germline CDR1 and CDR2 sequences are MNHEY and SVGEGT. Trimming took 4 bases from V and 9 from J; bases not matched to a gene: 9. This CDR3 spans 16 amino acids. The CDR3 here is CASSSTSGTGVSPLHF. CDR3 DNA sequence: TGTGCCAGCAGTTCCACATCCGGGACAGGGGTTTCACCCCTCCACTTT.

This clonotype turned up a few times. The chain links TRBV5-1 to TRBJ2-1, with TRBD2 matching over 9 bases. Trimming at V came to 3 bases and at J to 8 bases, leaving 9 bases not matched to a gene. The CDR3 loop spans 15 amino acids. The germline V gene has CDR1 SGHRS and CDR2 YFSETQ. CDR3 sequence reads: CASSSDLAGVDEQFF. The CDR3 DNA reads TGCGCCAGCAGCTCCGACTTAGCGGGAGTCGATGAGCAGTTCTTC.

This clonotype has only a few counts. This sequence joins TRBV28 and TRBJ2-7; D tentatively fits TRBD1 or TRBD2 (6 bases each). Germline CDR1 MDHEN, CDR2 SYDVKM. The V gene lost 5 bases and the J gene lost 2 bases, with 10 bases spanning the gap. The CDR3 contains 13 residues. Here the CDR3 reads CASSAGHTYEQYF. CDR3 nucleotide sequence: TGTGCCAGCAGTGCGGGACACACCTACGAGCAGTACTTC.

This sequence joins TRBV3-1 and TRBJ1-4, with 9 positions matching TRBD1. The J segment lost 5 bases and the V segment lost 4 bases, leaving 5 bases of the junction unmatched. This CDR3 has 15 residues. In germline, CDR1 is LGHDT, CDR2 YNNKEL (reference sequence). Here the CDR3 reads CASSRVGTGNEKLFF. CDR3 nucleotide sequence: TGTGCCAGCAGCCGCGTCGGGACAGGGAATGAAAAACTGTTTTTT.

This clonotype was recorded once. A much larger clone differs from this one at a single base, so this may be a read error. The genes are TRBV29-1 and TRBJ2-1, with 13 positions matching TRBD2. CDR3 length equals 15 residues. J lost 7 bases, V lost 4 bases, and 7 bases had no gene match. Germline CDR1 is SQVTM and CDR2 is ANQGSEA. CDR3 residues: CSVVPGTSGTNEQFF. CDR3 nucleotide sequence: TGCAGCGTTGTCCCCGGGACTAGCGGGACGAATGAGCAGTTCTTC.

This clonotype was found many times. The J gene is TRBJ1-6, the V gene TRBV4-3; D remains ambiguous. V was pared by 0 bases and J by 6 bases, with 9 bases between. Per germline, CDR1 LGHNA and CDR2 YSLEER. The CDR3 spans 15 residues. In DNA form, the CDR3 reads TGCGCCAGCAGCCAAGATTCCAGCTCTAATTCACCCCTCCACTTT. This gives the protein CASSQDSSSNSPLHF.

V usage is TRBV20-1 and J usage is TRBJ1-5; D not certain. With 0 bases removed from V and 4 bases from J, the gap between germline ends came to 10 bases. There are 14 residues in the CDR3. Germline assignment: CDR1 DFQATT and CDR2 SNEGSKA (reference sequence). This CDR3 reads CSARDRSGNQPQHF. CDR3 nucleotides: TGCAGTGCTAGAGATAGATCGGGGAATCAGCCCCAGCATTTT.

The chain couples TRBV5-1 to TRBJ2-5; TRBD1 aligns across 7 bases. Looked up from germline, CDR1 is SGHRS and CDR2 is YFSETQ. The CDR3 runs to 15 residues. The ends lost 4 bases at V and 4 bases at J; junction bases unmatched: 10. CDR3 DNA sequence: TGCGCCAGCAGCCGTCGACAGGGATCGGGAGAGACCCAGTACTTC. This translates into CASSRRQGSGETQYF.

This clonotype was found a few times. The genes are TRBV5-1 and TRBJ2-7, with D perhaps TRBD1 or TRBD2 (5 bases each). V lost 4 bases and J lost 9, with 20 bases in between. The germline V gene encodes CDR1 SGHRS and CDR2 YFSETQ. The length of the CDR3 is 14 residues. The CDR3, as DNA: TGCGCCAGCAGCGACGGTTCAGGGAGTAAGGGGCAGTACTTC. Translating gives CASSDGSGSKGQYF. The full variable domain, rest sourced from reference TRBV5-1 and TRBJ2-7, is KAGVTQTPRYLIKTRGQQVTLSCSPISGHRSVSWYQQTPGQGLQFLFEYFSETQRNKGNFPGRFSGRQFSNSRSEMNVSTLELGDSALYLCASSDGSGSKGQYFGPGTRLTVT.

The chain carries TRBV7-2 and TRBJ2-7; 8 bases line up with TRBD1. V was clipped by 4 bases and J by 5 bases; unmatched bases: 10. This CDR3 region has 15 residues. CDR1 is SGHTA and CDR2 is FQGNSA in the germline V gene. CDR3 sequence: CASSSQGTGLDEQYF. Here the CDR3 DNA reads TGTGCCAGCAGCTCTCAAGGGACAGGCCTCGACGAGCAGTACTTC.

The table lists this clonotype with a few counts. The chain carries TRBV18 and TRBJ1-2, with no clear D. Germline values: CDR1 KGHSH, CDR2 LQKENI. The V end was cut by 2 bases, the J end by 3 bases, with 7 bases between. CDR3 length equals 13 residues. CDR3 coding DNA: TGTGCCAGCTCACCAGAGAAAGACTATGGCTACACCTTC. Protein product: CASSPEKDYGYTF.

The chain combines TRBV29-1 with TRBJ2-7; D perhaps matches TRBD2 (6 bases). Germline assignment: CDR1 SQVTM and CDR2 ANQGSEA. The V and J ends lost 7 bases and 4 bases respectively, with 20 bases between them. The CDR3 totals 14 residues. CDR3: CSALGAGREYEQYV. The DNA for the CDR3 is TGCAGCGCCCTAGGGGCGGGACGAGAGTACGAGCAGTACGTC.

This clonotype was counted only a few times. V is TRBV4-2 and J is TRBJ1-4; the D is unclear. V lost 1 base and J lost 5, with 11 bases in between. The CDR3 runs to 15 residues. Germline CDR1 and CDR2: LGHNA and YNFKEQ. The CDR3 protein is CASSQVSQKNEKLFF. DNA for the CDR3: TGTGCCAGCAGCCAAGTGAGTCAGAAGAATGAAAAACTGTTTTTT.

This clonotype was observed a few times. J is TRBJ2-6 and V is TRBV28; possibly TRBD2 for D (5 bases). The CDR3 is made up of 16 amino acids. The V gene's germline CDR1 is MDHEN and CDR2 SYDVKM. V dropped 4 bases and J dropped 4 bases, with 14 bases sitting between them. The CDR3 coding sequence is TGTGCCAGCAGTTCGGGGTTTCCAGCAGGGGCCAACGTCCTGACTTTC. Protein product: CASSSGFPAGANVLTF.

This clonotype has at least ten counts. The chain has TRBV12-3 or TRBV12-4 and TRBJ2-5; TRBD2 might be the D (5 bases). The V end lost 6 bases, the J end lost 11 bases, and 25 bases lay between the germline ends. This CDR3 region has 15 residues. The CDR3 reads CASSLGRRGRDEQYF. The CDR3 DNA reads as TGTGCCAGCAGCCTGGGTCGCCGGGGAAGGGATGAGCAGTACTTC.

This clonotype has only a few counts. The chain uses TRBV3-1 and TRBJ1-2; tentative D call: TRBD1 (5 bases). The CDR3 consists of 16 residues. CDR1 is LGHDT, CDR2 YNNKEL, per germline (reference sequence). The V end lost 1 base, the J end lost 2 bases, and 14 bases lay between the germline ends. CDR3 DNA: TGTGCCAGCAGCCAAGGATGGGGGAACCTGAACTATGGCTACACCTTC. This codes for CASSQGWGNLNYGYTF.

This clonotype has more than one count but fewer than ten. CDR3 DNA sequence: TGTGCCATCAGTGAGTATGGACAGGGTACTGGGGCCAACGTCCTGACTTTC. Amino acids: CAISEYGQGTGANVLTF. The genes are TRBV10-3 and TRBJ2-6, with TRBD1 matching over 8 bases. Germline trimming cut 1 base from V and 2 bases from J; bases unmatched to any gene: 4. The CDR3 extends over 17 amino acids. Looked up from germline, CDR1 is ENHRY and CDR2 is SYGVKD.

This clonotype was detected once. The V gene is TRBV27, the J gene TRBJ2-3; D not certain. V was shortened by 8 bases and J by 6 bases, with 9 bases between the two germline ends. The CDR3 covers 11 residues. Germline CDR1 and CDR2: MNHEY and SMNVEV (reference sequence). CDR3 sequence (DNA): TGTGCCAGCGCGACTTATGATACGCAGTATTTT. It codes for CASATYDTQYF.

This clonotype occurred many times. The chain recombines TRBV7-2 with TRBJ2-7; tentative D call: TRBD2 (7 bases). Between the trimmed V and J ends, which lost 1 base and 3 bases, there was a span of 25 bases. The CDR3 spans 19 residues. Per the germline V gene, CDR1 is SGHTA and CDR2 is FQGNSA. The CDR3: CASSLVGGAGGSDVYEQYF. The DNA of the CDR3 is TGTGCCAGCAGCTTAGTAGGGGGGGCGGGTGGCTCTGATGTCTACGAGCAGTACTTC.

The chain links TRBV7-9 to TRBJ2-7; 9 positions agree with TRBD2. Germline CDR1 and CDR2: SEHNR and FQNEAQ (reference sequence). The CDR3 runs to 12 residues. The V gene end was trimmed by 5 bases and the J gene end by 6 bases; junction bases not matched to a gene: 2. The CDR3 region is CASSHSGGEQYF. In nucleotides, the CDR3 is TGTGCCAGCAGCCATAGCGGGGGCGAGCAGTACTTC.

The chain carries TRBV4-3 and TRBJ1-2; 7 bases map to TRBD1. The V gene end was trimmed by 2 bases and the J gene end by 7 bases; junction bases not matched to a gene: 10. The CDR3 is 15 amino acids. Germline lookup yields CDR1 LGHNA and CDR2 YSLEER. The CDR3 protein is CASSQLGQKSFGYTF. The CDR3 bases are TGCGCCAGCAGCCAACTGGGACAGAAAAGTTTTGGCTACACCTTC.

This sequence joins TRBV6-6 and TRBJ2-5; the match to TRBD2 covers 12 bases. V lost 5 bases, J lost 5 bases, and 9 bases stayed unmatched. CDR3 size: 16 residues. CDR1 and CDR2 from the germline V gene are MNHNY and SVGAGI (reference sequence). The CDR3 nucleotides read TGTGCCAGCAGTCCCCTAGCGGGGGGGCCCCGGGAGACCCAGTACTTC. Translation: CASSPLAGGPRETQYF.

The chain combines TRBV4-3 with TRBJ2-7; TRBD1 or TRBD2 may be the D gene (5 bases each). With 3 bases removed from V and 3 bases from J, the gap between germline ends came to 9 bases. The CDR3 length is 13 residues. The germline gives CDR1 LGHNA, CDR2 YSLEER. The CDR3 coding sequence is TGCGCCAGCAGCCACCCTGGGGGCTACGAGCAGTACTTC. Its protein product is CASSHPGGYEQYF.

This rearrangement joins TRBV12-3 or TRBV12-4 to TRBJ1-6; 9 bases match TRBD1. V shed 6 bases, J shed 5 bases, and the junction held 5 bases outside the gene matches. The CDR3 has 15 amino acids. In nucleotides, the CDR3 is TGTGCCAGCAGGTTACAGGGGGCTGATAATTCACCCCTCCACTTT. Translation gives CASRLQGADNSPLHF.